Listed here is a single T cell receptor (beta chain). This sample is drawn from a study of response to subunit inactivated influenza vaccine. From the RT-PCR reads, TCRdb called clonotypes with MiXCR, one entry per CDR3 protein. The sample has around 520,000 distinct CDR3 sequences; 25% are singletons. V lost 0 bases and J lost 0, with 6 bases in between. Germline CDR1 reads DFQATT; CDR2 reads SNEGSKA (reference sequence). The CDR3 totals 14 residues. The receptor's source is a man aged 50-59 years who received an inactivated influenza vaccine. The genes are TRBV20-1 and TRBJ1-5; D gene uncertain. The sample was CD4+ T cells sorted from PBMCs, taken about 5 days after vaccination. The CDR3, as DNA: TGCAGTGCTAGAGAACTGAGTAGCAATCAGCCCCAGCATTTT. This gives the protein CSARELSSNQPQHF.